This section outlines one TCR beta chain sequence together with its context. The target antigen is unknown. Through a sample-barcoded 5' primer and a J-beta primer mix, a second PCR was run for roughly 6 to 12 cycles. TCRdb ran MiXCR on the 5' RACE reads and lists one entry per CDR3 protein. The table has some 1.5 million distinct CDR3 sequences, about 42% seen once; the top ten hold just over 4%. The V gene lost 2 bases and the J gene lost 4 bases, with 14 bases spanning the gap. There are 15 residues in the CDR3. Germline values: CDR1 LGHNA, CDR2 YSLEER. These data originate in a study of blood T cells in healthy people across ages. About the study: Per every two T cells, about one barcoded beta molecule was captured by template switching. Overall study findings and caveats: Both naive CD4+ cell counts and diversity were greater in long-lived donors than in aged donors. CMV infection status of these donors was not known.

The people who gave samples were healthy Caucasians from Russia, aged roughly 6 to 100. This TCR was sampled from a woman under 30 in good health. This chain links TRBV4-3 with TRBJ1-2, with TRBD1 as a possible D gene (6 bases). Sequenced input: blood. CDR3 sequence reads: CASSQTPLGGYGYTF. DNA for the CDR3: TGCGCCAGCAGCCAAACGCCCTTAGGGGGCTATGGCTACACCTTC.